The 21 T cell receptor beta chains reported below all come from one sample, sequenced in a study of blood T cells in healthy people across ages. Alongside a J-beta primer mix, a sample-barcoded 5' primer served in a second PCR lasting roughly 6 to 11 cycles. TCRdb re-called the 5' RACE reads with MiXCR, one entry per CDR3 protein. The repertoire holds fewer than 750,000 distinct CDR3 sequences, with approximately 52% as singletons. The sample consisted of blood. The source of these receptors is a woman of 80 years or more in good health.

This clonotype was seen only a few times. The V gene is TRBV24-1, the J gene TRBJ2-5; 9 nucleotides line up with TRBD1. The CDR3 extends over 16 amino acids. V gave up 3 bases and J gave up 11 bases; unmatched junction bases: 15. Germline lookup yields CDR1 KGHDR and CDR2 SFDVKD. CDR3 coding DNA: TGTGCCACCAGTGATACCGGGACAGGGAAAATCAATGAGCAGTACTTC. Translating it yields CATSDTGTGKINEQYF.

A word on this clonotype: Just one base apart from a much larger clone, this may be a read error. The chain combines TRBV13 with TRBJ1-2; possible D gene TRBD1, 6 bases. This CDR3 region has 14 residues. V lost 5 bases, J lost 5 bases, and 15 bases lay in between. The V gene's germline CDR1 is PRHDT and CDR2 FYEKMQ (reference sequence). The CDR3 nucleotides are TGTGCCAGCAGCGCGTGGGGGCGAGTTTATGGCTACACCTTC. It yields the protein CASSAWGRVYGYTF.

The chain joins TRBV29-1 to TRBJ1-2; 9 bases match TRBD1. The germline gives CDR1 SQVTM, CDR2 ANQGSEA. The V segment lost 6 bases and the J segment 0 bases; nucleotides outside the gene matches: 11. CDR3 length equals 16 residues. This CDR3 reads CSVRGTGYGTNYGYTF. CDR3 DNA: TGCAGCGTGCGCGGGACAGGGTACGGGACTAACTATGGCTACACCTTC.

This clonotype was seen once. Given a much more abundant clone one base away, this may be a read error. The rearrangement joins TRBV7-3 to TRBJ2-1; 9 bases map to TRBD2. Germline CDR1 SGHTA, CDR2 FQGTGA. CDR3 length: 15 residues. DNA of the CDR3: TGTACCAGCAGCGTTAGCGGGAGTAACACCCATGAGCAGTTCTTC. Amino acid sequence: CTSSVSGSNTHEQFF.

This chain connects TRBV6-2 or TRBV6-3 to TRBJ1-5; 12 positions match TRBD1. After removal of 6 bases from V and 6 bases from J, the junction contained 3 bases not matched to a gene. Germline V gives CDR1 MNHEY, CDR2 SVGEGT. The CDR3 consists of 14 residues. The CDR3 DNA is TGTGCCAGCAGGGGGACAGGGGGCCGTCAGCCCCAGCATTTT. It yields the protein CASRGTGGRQPQHF.

This clonotype was counted a few times. It may be a read error: a sequence one base away is much more abundant. The chain has TRBV6-5 and TRBJ2-4, with TRBD2 matching 10 bases. V shed 0 bases, J shed 13 bases, and the junction held 6 bases outside the gene matches. The CDR3 has 14 residues. Germline CDR1 reads MNHEY; CDR2 reads SVGAGI. The CDR3 sequence is CASSYSQGTSAQYF. The CDR3 bases are TGTGCCAGCAGTTACTCCCAGGGGACTAGCGCACAGTACTTC.

The chain is built from TRBV7-2 and TRBJ2-5; 11 bases align to TRBD2. The CDR3 contains 15 residues. Per the germline V gene, CDR1 is SGHTA and CDR2 is FQGNSA. With V trimmed by 2 bases and J by 5 bases, 4 bases remained unmatched. The CDR3 sequence: CASSLTSGRTETQYF. In DNA form, the CDR3 reads TGTGCCAGCAGCTTAACTAGCGGGAGAACGGAGACCCAGTACTTC.

This clonotype was observed at least ten times. The gene calls are TRBV5-1 and TRBJ2-7; D not resolved. Germline V gives CDR1 SGHRS, CDR2 YFSETQ. This CDR3 region has 12 residues. The V end was cut by 5 bases, the J end by 5 bases, with 11 bases between. In DNA form, the CDR3 reads TGCGCCAGCAGTAAGGATCTCCACGAGCAGTACTTC. Amino acids: CASSKDLHEQYF.

This clonotype occurred a few times. This chain uses TRBV30 with TRBJ2-1, with a possible D match to TRBD2 (6 bases). Germline V gene sequence: CDR1 GTSNPN, CDR2 SVGIG (reference sequence). The V end was cut by 8 bases, the J end by 0 bases, with 17 bases between. The CDR3 covers 15 residues. The CDR3 region has the DNA TGTGCCCGTCGATTGGCGGGGACCTCCTACAATGAGCAGTTCTTC. It is translated as CARRLAGTSYNEQFF. The complete variable domain, with remaining parts taken from reference TRBV30 and TRBJ2-1, reads SQTIHQWPATLVQPVGSPLSLECTVEGTSNPNLYWYRQAAGRGLQLLFYSVGIGQISSEVPQNLSASRPQDRQFILSSKKLLLSDSGFYLCARRLAGTSYNEQFFGPGTRLTVL.

This clonotype has just one count. The chain employs TRBV7-2 and TRBJ2-7, with 13 bases aligning to TRBD2. The J call is doubtful: the DNA matches TRBJ2-5 better. CDR3 length equals 16 residues. The germline V gene encodes CDR1 SGHTA and CDR2 FQGNSA. This chain's CDR3 is CASSFRTSGSKKTQYF. In DNA form, the CDR3 reads TGTGCCAGCAGCTTCAGGACTAGCGGGAGTAAGAAGACCCAGTACTTC.

This clonotype was counted many times. The chain carries TRBV20-1 and TRBJ2-3; 8 bases are a match to TRBD2. V shed 8 bases and J 1 base; nucleotides not matched to a gene: 8. From germline, CDR1 is DFQATT and CDR2 SNEGSKA (reference sequence). The CDR3 contains 14 residues. DNA for the CDR3: TGCAGTAAGAAAGCGGGAGTTGGCACAGATACGCAGTATTTT. This codes for CSKKAGVGTDTQYF.

Comment on this clonotype: At one boundary the junction diverges from the germline segment, which might be a read error. V and J are TRBV27 and TRBJ2-5, with TRBD2 as a possible D gene (6 bases). Germline V gene lookup returns CDR1 MNHEY and CDR2 SMNVEV (reference sequence). The CDR3 runs to 13 residues. The CDR3 DNA is TGTGCCAGCAGTCCGGCGGGGAGCGAGACCAAGTACTTC. It yields the protein CASSPAGSETKYF.

The gene calls are TRBV30 and TRBJ2-1; D unclear. This CDR3 comprises 12 residues. Trimming pared 3 bases from V and 7 bases from J, leaving 10 bases between. The germline CDR1 and CDR2 sequences are GTSNPN and SVGIG (reference sequence). The CDR3 loop reads CAWRPPRNEQFF. For the CDR3, the DNA is TGTGCCTGGAGGCCCCCGAGGAATGAGCAGTTCTTC.

This clonotype was picked up many times. The chain has TRBV5-1 and TRBJ2-2; D possibly corresponds to TRBD1 (5 bases). This CDR3 spans 15 amino acids. Germline V CDR1 and CDR2: SGHRS, YFSETQ. V was clipped by 4 bases and J by 0 bases, with 10 bases between them. The DNA of the CDR3 is TGCGCCAGCAGCCTGGACACCTCGAACACCGGGGAGCTGTTTTTT. Translated, it gives CASSLDTSNTGELFF. Supplemented by reference TRBV5-1 and TRBJ2-2, the full variable domain reads KAGVTQTPRYLIKTRGQQVTLSCSPISGHRSVSWYQQTPGQGLQFLFEYFSETQRNKGNFPGRFSGRQFSNSRSEMNVSTLELGDSALYLCASSLDTSNTGELFFGEGSRLTVL.

This clonotype was recorded many times. The CDR3 DNA follows: TGTGCCAGCAGGCTAGACCAGATCTTGAGTTCACCCCTCCACTTT. Residues: CASRLDQILSSPLHF. The chain joins TRBV28 to TRBJ1-6, with unresolved D. Per the germline V gene, CDR1 is MDHEN and CDR2 is SYDVKM. The CDR3 consists of 15 residues. The V and J ends lost 6 bases and 9 bases respectively, with 18 bases between them. The full variable domain, completed using reference TRBV28 and TRBJ1-6, is DVKVTQSSRYLVKRTGEKVFLECVQDMDHENMFWYRQDPGLGLRLIYFSYDVKMKEKGDIPEGYSVSREKKERFSLILESASTNQTSMYLCASRLDQILSSPLHFGNGTRLTVT.

In this sample, this clonotype turned up a few times. The J gene is TRBJ1-4, the V gene TRBV7-9, with D possibly being TRBD1 (6 bases). The CDR3 is made up of 15 amino acids. Trimming took 6 bases from V and 5 from J, leaving 16 bases between them. Germline V lookup: CDR1 SEHNR, CDR2 FQNEAQ (reference sequence). CDR3 in amino acids: CASSWGAGENEKLFF. The CDR3 bases are TGTGCCAGCAGTTGGGGAGCAGGGGAGAATGAAAAACTGTTTTTT.

This clonotype was found many times. This chain connects TRBV25-1 to TRBJ1-2; D is uncertain. Germline V gives CDR1 MGHDK, CDR2 SYGVNS. Between the trimmed V and J ends, which lost 2 bases and 2 bases, there was a span of 24 bases. The CDR3 runs 19 residues. CDR3 DNA: TGTGCCAGCAGTGAACGGAGGCGCAGGCGACGCTGTGGGAACTATGGCTACACCTTC. Encoded protein: CASSERRRRRRCGNYGYTF.

The rearrangement joins TRBV2 to TRBJ1-1; possible D gene TRBD1, 6 bases. Germline lookup yields CDR1 SNHLY and CDR2 FYNNEI. Trimming took off 0 bases at V and 6 bases at J, with 11 bases between the two ends. This CDR3 is 14 amino acids long. CDR3 amino acids: CASSEAAGAAEAFF. CDR3 nucleotide sequence: TGTGCCAGCAGTGAAGCCGCGGGGGCAGCTGAAGCTTTCTTT.

This chain links TRBV7-2 with TRBJ2-1; tentatively, D is TRBD2 (5 bases). This CDR3 comprises 14 residues. Germline CDR1 SGHTA, CDR2 FQGNSA. Trimming stripped 4 bases from V and 7 bases from J, with 14 bases between. The CDR3 sequence: CASSSSGLGNEQFF. The CDR3 nucleotides are TGTGCCAGCAGCTCATCCGGACTCGGTAATGAGCAGTTCTTC. Complete variable domain (other parts from reference TRBV7-2 and TRBJ2-1): GAGVSQSPSNKVTEKGKDVELRCDPISGHTALYWYRQSLGQGLEFLIYFQGNSAPDKSGLPSDRFSAERTGGSVSTLTIQRTQQEDSAVYLCASSSSGLGNEQFFGPGTRLTVL.

The chain couples TRBV12-3 or TRBV12-4 to TRBJ2-3, with 7 bases fitting TRBD1. The CDR3 covers 13 residues. V trimming: 7 bases; J trimming: 3 bases; junction bases outside the gene matches: 4. The DNA of the CDR3 is TGTGCCAGCACCCAGGGGGTAACAGATACGCAGTATTTT. Translating gives CASTQGVTDTQYF.

The rearrangement joins TRBV20-1 to TRBJ2-7; 7 bases align to TRBD2. CDR1 is DFQATT and CDR2 is SNEGSKA in the germline V gene (reference sequence). The CDR3 has 14 amino acids. V dropped 0 bases and J dropped 5; count of bases not matched to a gene: 7. DNA for the CDR3: TGCAGTGCTAGAGATCCAGCGGGAAGCAACGAGCAGTACTTC. Its protein product is CSARDPAGSNEQYF.